The TCR beta chain under discussion was sequenced for a study of blood T cell repertoires in COVID-19. Overall study: COVID-19 samples from acute and convalescent phases originated in the United States, Italy and Spain. PBMCs, B-cell-depleted T cells, or T cells were the source of the cDNA or gDNA that made up the material.

The CDR3 is made up of 15 amino acids. Germline CDR1 is LNHDA and CDR2 is SQIVND (reference sequence). J was trimmed by 2 bases and V by 5 bases; bases with no gene match: 4. The Seattle patients joined while their infection was active and were tracked longitudinally afterward. In the authors' workflow: It was from reference gene primer amplification that nucleated cell counts were estimated. The data were produced by immunoSEQ multiplex PCR, yet TCRdb's version contains in-frame clones alone and is incomplete. V and J calls and clone size are copied from that table; D and trimming were computed from the DNA. The sample has 250,000 to 350,000 clones; approximately 84% are singletons.

Sequenced input: peripheral blood. The clonotype was recovered from a person aged 65-85 years with COVID-19, enrolled during active disease. The rearrangement joins TRBV19 to TRBJ1-1, with 11 nucleotides matching TRBD1. Written as DNA, the CDR3 is TGTGCCAGTAGTCCCGGGACAGGGGGAAACACTGAAGCTTTCTTT. As protein: CASSPGTGGNTEAFF.